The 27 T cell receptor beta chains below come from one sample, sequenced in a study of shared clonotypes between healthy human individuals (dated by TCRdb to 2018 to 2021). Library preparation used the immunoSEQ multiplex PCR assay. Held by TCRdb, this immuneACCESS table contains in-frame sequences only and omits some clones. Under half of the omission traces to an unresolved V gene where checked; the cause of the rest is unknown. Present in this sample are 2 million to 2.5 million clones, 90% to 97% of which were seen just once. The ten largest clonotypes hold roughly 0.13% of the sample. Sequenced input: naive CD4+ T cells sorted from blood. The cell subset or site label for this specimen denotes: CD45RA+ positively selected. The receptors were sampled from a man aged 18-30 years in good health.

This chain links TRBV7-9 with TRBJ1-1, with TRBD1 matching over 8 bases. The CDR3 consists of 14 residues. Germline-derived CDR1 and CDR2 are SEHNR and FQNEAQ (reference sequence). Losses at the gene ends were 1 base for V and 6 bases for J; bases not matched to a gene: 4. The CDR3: CASSLEGTGAEAFF. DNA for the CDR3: TGTGCCAGCAGCTTAGAGGGGACAGGCGCTGAAGCTTTCTTT.

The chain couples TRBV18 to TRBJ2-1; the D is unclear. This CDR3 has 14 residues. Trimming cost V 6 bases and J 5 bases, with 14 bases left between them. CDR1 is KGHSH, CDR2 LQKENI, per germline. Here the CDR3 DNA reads TGTGCCAGCTCGCCGCTTGTAAGGGACAATGAGCAGTTCTTC. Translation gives CASSPLVRDNEQFF.

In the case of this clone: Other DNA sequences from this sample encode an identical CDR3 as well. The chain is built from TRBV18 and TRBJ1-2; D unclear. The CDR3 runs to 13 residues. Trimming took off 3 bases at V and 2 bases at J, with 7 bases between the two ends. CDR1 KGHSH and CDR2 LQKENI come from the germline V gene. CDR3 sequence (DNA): TGTGCCAGCTCACCCAACTCCAACTATGGCTACACCTTC. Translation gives CASSPNSNYGYTF.

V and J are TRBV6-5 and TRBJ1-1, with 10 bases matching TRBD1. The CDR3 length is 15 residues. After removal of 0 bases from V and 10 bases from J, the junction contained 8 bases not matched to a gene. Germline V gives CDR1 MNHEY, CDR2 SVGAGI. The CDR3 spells CASSYSDRGVLGAFF. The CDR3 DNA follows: TGTGCCAGCAGTTACTCGGACAGGGGGGTACTTGGAGCTTTCTTT.

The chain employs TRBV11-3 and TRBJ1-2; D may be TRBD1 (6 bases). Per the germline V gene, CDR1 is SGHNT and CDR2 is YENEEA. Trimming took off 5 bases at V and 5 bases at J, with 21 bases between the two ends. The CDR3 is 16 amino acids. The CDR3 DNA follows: TGTGCCAGCAGCCAAACAGGGTCCCTGGGGGAATATGGCTACACCTTC. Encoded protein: CASSQTGSLGEYGYTF.

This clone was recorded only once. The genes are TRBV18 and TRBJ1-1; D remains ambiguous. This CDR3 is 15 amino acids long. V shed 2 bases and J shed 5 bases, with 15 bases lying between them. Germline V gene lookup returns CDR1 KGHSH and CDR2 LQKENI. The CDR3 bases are TGTGCCAGCTCACCAAGCTTGACTAGGAGGACTGAAGCTTTCTTT. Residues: CASSPSLTRRTEAFF.

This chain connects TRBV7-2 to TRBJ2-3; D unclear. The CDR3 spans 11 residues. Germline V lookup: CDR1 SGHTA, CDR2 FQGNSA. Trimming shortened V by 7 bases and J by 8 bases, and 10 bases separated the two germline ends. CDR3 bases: TGTGCCAGCACCTCATTTGTTACGCAGTATTTT. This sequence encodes CASTSFVTQYF.

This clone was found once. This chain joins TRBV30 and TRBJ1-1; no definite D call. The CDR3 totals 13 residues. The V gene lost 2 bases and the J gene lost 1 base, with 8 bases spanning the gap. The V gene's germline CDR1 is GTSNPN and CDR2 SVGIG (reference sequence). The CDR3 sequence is CAWSRSRNTEAFF. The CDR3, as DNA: TGTGCCTGGAGTCGTTCGAGGAACACTGAAGCTTTCTTT. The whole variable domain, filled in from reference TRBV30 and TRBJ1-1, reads SQTIHQWPATLVQPVGSPLSLECTVEGTSNPNLYWYRQAAGRGLQLLFYSVGIGQISSEVPQNLSASRPQDRQFILSSKKLLLSDSGFYLCAWSRSRNTEAFFGQGTRLTVV.

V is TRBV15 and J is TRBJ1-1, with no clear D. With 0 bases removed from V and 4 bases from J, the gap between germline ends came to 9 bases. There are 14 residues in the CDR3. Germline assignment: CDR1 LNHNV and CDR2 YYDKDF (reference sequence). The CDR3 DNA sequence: TGTGCCACCAGCAGAGATATTTGGGCCACTGAAGCTTTCTTT. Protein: CATSRDIWATEAFF.

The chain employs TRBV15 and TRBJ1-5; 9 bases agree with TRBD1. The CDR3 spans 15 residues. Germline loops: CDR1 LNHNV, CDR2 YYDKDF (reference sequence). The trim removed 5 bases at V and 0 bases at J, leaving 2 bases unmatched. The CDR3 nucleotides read TGTGCCACCAGCGGACAGGGGTCTAGCAATCAGCCCCAGCATTTT. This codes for CATSGQGSSNQPQHF. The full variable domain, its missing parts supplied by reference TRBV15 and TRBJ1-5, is DAMVIQNPRYQVTQFGKPVTLSCSQTLNHNVMYWYQQKSSQAPKLLFHYYDKDFNNEADTPDNFQSRRPNTSFCFLDIRSPGLGDTAMYLCATSGQGSSNQPQHFGDGTRLSIL.

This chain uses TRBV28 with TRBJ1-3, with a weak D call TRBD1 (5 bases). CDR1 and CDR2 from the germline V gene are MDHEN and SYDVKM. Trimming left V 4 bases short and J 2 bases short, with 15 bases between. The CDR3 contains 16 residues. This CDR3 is CASSSPGLVPGNTIYF. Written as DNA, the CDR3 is TGTGCCAGCAGTTCCCCGGGACTGGTCCCTGGAAACACCATATATTTT.

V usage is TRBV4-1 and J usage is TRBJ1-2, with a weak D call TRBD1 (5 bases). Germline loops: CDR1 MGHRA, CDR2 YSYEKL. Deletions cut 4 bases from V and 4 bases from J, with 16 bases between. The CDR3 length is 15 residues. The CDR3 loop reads CASSPDQGLAYGYTF. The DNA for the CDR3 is TGCGCCAGCAGCCCAGACCAGGGTTTGGCCTATGGCTACACCTTC.

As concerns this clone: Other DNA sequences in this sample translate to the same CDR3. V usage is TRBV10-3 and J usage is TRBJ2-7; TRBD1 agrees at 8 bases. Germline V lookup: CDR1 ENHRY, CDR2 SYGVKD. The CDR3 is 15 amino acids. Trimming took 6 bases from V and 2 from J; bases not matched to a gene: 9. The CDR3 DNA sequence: TGTGCCATCAGCGAACGCGGACAGGGAGCCTACGAGCAGTACTTC. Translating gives CAISERGQGAYEQYF.

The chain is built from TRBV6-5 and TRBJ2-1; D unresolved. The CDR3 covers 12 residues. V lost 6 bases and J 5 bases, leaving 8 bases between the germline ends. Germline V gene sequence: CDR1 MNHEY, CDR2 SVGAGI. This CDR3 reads CASSIPDNEQFF. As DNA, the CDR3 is TGTGCCAGCAGCATTCCTGACAATGAGCAGTTCTTC.

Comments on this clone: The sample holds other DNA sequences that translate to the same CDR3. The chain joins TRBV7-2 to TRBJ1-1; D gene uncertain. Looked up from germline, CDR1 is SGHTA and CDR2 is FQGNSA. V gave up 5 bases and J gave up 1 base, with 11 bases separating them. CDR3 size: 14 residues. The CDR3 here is CASSPRGGNTEAFF. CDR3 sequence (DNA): TGTGCCAGCAGCCCCCGGGGAGGGAACACTGAAGCTTTCTTT.

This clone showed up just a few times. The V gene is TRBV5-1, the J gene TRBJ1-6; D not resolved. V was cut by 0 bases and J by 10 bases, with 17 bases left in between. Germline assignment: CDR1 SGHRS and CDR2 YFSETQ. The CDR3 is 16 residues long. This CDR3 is CASSLDTIDGGSPLHF. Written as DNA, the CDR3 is TGCGCCAGCAGCTTGGATACGATAGACGGCGGATCACCCCTCCACTTT.

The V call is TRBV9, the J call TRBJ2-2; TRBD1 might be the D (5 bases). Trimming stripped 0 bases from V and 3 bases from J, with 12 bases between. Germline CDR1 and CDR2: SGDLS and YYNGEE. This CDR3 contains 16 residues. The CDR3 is CASSVGGLIYTGELFF. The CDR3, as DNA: TGTGCCAGCAGCGTAGGGGGCCTTATTTACACCGGGGAGCTGTTTTTT.

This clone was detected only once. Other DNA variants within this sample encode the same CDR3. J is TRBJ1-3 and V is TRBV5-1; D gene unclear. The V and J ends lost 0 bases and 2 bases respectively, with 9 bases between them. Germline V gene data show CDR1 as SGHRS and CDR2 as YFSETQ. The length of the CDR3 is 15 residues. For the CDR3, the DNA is TGCGCCAGCAGCTTGGAAGCTGGGGCTGGAAACACCATATATTTT. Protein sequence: CASSLEAGAGNTIYF.

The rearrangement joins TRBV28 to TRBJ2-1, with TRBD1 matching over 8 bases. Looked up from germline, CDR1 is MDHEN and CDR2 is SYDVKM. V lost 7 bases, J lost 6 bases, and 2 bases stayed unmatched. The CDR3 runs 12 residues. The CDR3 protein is CASTGGRNEQFF. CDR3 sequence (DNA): TGTGCCAGCACAGGGGGCCGCAATGAGCAGTTCTTC.

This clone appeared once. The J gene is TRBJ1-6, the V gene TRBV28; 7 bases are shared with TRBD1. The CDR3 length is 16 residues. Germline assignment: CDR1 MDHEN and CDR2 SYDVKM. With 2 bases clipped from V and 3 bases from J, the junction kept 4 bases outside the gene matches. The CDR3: CASSLGGGIYNSPLHF. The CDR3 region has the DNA TGTGCCAGCAGTTTAGGAGGGGGCATCTATAATTCACCCCTCCACTTT.

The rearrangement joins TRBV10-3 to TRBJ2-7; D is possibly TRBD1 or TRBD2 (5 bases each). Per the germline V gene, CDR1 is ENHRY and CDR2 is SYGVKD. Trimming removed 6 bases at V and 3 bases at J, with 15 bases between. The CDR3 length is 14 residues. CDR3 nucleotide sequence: TGTGCCATCAGCCGACCGGGACCACTCTACGAGCAGTACTTC. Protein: CAISRPGPLYEQYF.

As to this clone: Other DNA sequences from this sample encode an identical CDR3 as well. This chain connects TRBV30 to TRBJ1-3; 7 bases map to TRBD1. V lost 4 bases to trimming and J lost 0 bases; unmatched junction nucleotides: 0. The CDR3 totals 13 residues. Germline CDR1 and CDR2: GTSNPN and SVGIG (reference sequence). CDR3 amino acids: CAWNRGSGNTIYF. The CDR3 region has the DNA TGTGCCTGGAACAGGGGCTCTGGAAACACCATATATTTT. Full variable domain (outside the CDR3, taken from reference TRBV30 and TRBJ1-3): SQTIHQWPATLVQPVGSPLSLECTVEGTSNPNLYWYRQAAGRGLQLLFYSVGIGQISSEVPQNLSASRPQDRQFILSSKKLLLSDSGFYLCAWNRGSGNTIYFGEGSWLTVV.

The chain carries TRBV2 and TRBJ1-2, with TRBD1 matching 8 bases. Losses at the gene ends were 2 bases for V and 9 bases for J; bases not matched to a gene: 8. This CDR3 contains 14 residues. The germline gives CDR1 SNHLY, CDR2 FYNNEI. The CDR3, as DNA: TGTGCCAGCAGTGAATACGCGACAGGGGTGAGCTACACCTTC. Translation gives CASSEYATGVSYTF.

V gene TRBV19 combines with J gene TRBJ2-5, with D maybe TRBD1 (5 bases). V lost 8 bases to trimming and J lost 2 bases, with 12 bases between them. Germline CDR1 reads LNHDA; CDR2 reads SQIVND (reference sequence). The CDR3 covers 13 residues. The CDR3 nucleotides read TGTGCCAGTGGGGCCCCTAGACAAGAGACCCAGTACTTC. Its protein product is CASGAPRQETQYF. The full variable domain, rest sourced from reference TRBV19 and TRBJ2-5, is DGGITQSPKYLFRKEGQNVTLSCEQNLNHDAMYWYRQDPGQGLRLIYYSQIVNDFQKGDIAEGYSVSREKKESFPLTVTSAQKNPTAFYLCASGAPRQETQYFGPGTRLLVL.

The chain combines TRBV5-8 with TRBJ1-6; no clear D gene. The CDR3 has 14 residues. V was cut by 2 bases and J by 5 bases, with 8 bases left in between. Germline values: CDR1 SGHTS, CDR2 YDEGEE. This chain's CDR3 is CASSFPTDNSPLHF. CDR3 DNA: TGTGCCAGCAGCTTTCCTACAGATAATTCACCCCTCCACTTT.

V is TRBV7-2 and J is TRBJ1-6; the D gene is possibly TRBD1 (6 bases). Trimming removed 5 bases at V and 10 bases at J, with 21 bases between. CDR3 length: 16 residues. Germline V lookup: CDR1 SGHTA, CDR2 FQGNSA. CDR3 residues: CASSLLRQADRSPLHF. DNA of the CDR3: TGTGCCAGCAGCCTACTGAGACAGGCCGACCGATCACCCCTCCACTTT.

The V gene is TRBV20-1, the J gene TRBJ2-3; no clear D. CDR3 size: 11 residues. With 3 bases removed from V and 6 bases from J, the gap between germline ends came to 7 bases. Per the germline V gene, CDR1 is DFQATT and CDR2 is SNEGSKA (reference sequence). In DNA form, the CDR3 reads TGCAGTGCTAGTAATCGGGATACGCAGTATTTT. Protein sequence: CSASNRDTQYF.